This T cell receptor (beta chain) was observed in a study of blood T cell repertoires in COVID-19. For the study at large: Both acute and convalescent COVID-19 samples were obtained from the United States, Italy and Spain.

Here immunoSEQ multiplex PCR was the method, and the copy in TCRdb shows in-frame clones only, minus some. The sample records approximately 100,000 clones, about 88% being singletons. V was trimmed by 7 bases and J by 4 bases, leaving 10 bases between them. Germline V gene data show CDR1 as MNHEY and CDR2 as SVGAGI. The CDR3 is 12 amino acids. This sequence originates from a woman aged 80 or over with active COVID-19. The rearrangement uses TRBV6-5 and TRBJ1-2; D not certain. The sequenced material came from peripheral blood. CDR3 loop: CASTKGGYGYTF. DNA of the CDR3: TGTGCCAGCACTAAAGGAGGCTATGGCTACACCTTC.